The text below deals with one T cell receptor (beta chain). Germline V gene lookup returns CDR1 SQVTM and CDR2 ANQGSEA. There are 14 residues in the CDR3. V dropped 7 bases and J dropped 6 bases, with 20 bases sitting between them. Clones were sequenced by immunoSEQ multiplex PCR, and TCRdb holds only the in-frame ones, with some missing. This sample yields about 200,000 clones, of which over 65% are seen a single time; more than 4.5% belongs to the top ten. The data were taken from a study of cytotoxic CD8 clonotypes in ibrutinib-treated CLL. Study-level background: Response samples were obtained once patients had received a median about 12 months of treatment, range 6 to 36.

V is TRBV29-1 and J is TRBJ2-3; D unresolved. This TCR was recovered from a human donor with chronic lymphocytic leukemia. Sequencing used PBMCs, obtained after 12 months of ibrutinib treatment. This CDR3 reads CSAWDGGFTDTQYF. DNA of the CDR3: TGCAGCGCCTGGGATGGCGGATTCACCGATACGCAGTATTTT.